A selection of T cell receptor beta chains follows, all from one sample in a study of blood T cell repertoires in COVID-19. The assay was immunoSEQ multiplex PCR, and TCRdb's table has in-frame clones only and misses some. The sample holds 130,000 to 150,000 clones, 65% to 85% seen once. The sequenced material came from peripheral blood. These receptors were taken from a woman between 55 and 75 years old with acute or convalescent COVID-19. The CDR3 runs from the conserved cysteine through the conserved F or W. The order of the fields is D gene, clone size, J gene, V gene, CDR3 DNA, CDR3 protein. D genes are given only for firm matches. Clone sizes are given selectively: once, few, many, or a class where the clone is expanded.

d_gene: NA
abundance: NA
j_gene: TRBJ2-2
v_gene: TRBV6-5
CDR3nt: TGTGCCAGCAGTTCACCGACTAGTCCAGGGCCCGGGGAGCTGTTTTTT
CDR3aa: CASSSPTSPGPGELFF

d_gene: TRBD2
abundance: NA
j_gene: TRBJ2-7
v_gene: TRBV27
CDR3nt: TGTGCCAGCAGCAGGACTAGCGGGCTTTACTACGAGCAGTACTTC
CDR3aa: CASSRTSGLYYEQYF

d_gene: TRBD1
abundance: NA
j_gene: TRBJ2-2
v_gene: TRBV6-5
CDR3nt: TGTGCCAGCAGTCCGAGACAGGGGGCAACCGGGGAGCTGTTTTTT
CDR3aa: CASSPRQGATGELFF

d_gene: NA
abundance: few
j_gene: TRBJ2-2
v_gene: TRBV19
CDR3nt: TGTGCCAGTAGCACTCCGGGAACCGGGCGTGGTTTCACCGGGGAGCTGTTTTTT
CDR3aa: CASSTPGTGRGFTGELFF

d_gene: NA
abundance: once
j_gene: TRBJ2-5
v_gene: TRBV5-6
CDR3nt: TGTGCCAGCAGCGTCACAGGGGGCCTAGCGGGATGGGAGACCCAGTACTTC
CDR3aa: CASSVTGGLAGWETQYF

d_gene: TRBD1
abundance: few
j_gene: TRBJ2-7
v_gene: TRBV28
CDR3nt: TGTGCCAGCAGATCCTACAGGGGGCAAAGCTACGAGCAGTACTTC
CDR3aa: CASRSYRGQSYEQYF

d_gene: TRBD1
abundance: NA
j_gene: TRBJ2-5
v_gene: TRBV12-3/TRBV12-4
CDR3nt: TGTGCCAGTCGCCGAACAGGGGAAGAGACCCAGTACTTC
CDR3aa: CASRRTGEETQYF

d_gene: TRBD1
abundance: NA
j_gene: TRBJ1-6
v_gene: TRBV10-2
CDR3nt: TGCGCCAGCAGTGTTACGACAGGGATAAGCTCCTATAATTCACCCCTCCACTTT
CDR3aa: CASSVTTGISSYNSPLHF

d_gene: NA
abundance: NA
j_gene: TRBJ1-1
v_gene: TRBV27
CDR3nt: TGTGCCAGCAGCTCACGACAGGCGAACACTGAAGCTTTCTTT
CDR3aa: CASSSRQANTEAFF

d_gene: TRBD2
abundance: NA
j_gene: TRBJ2-5
v_gene: TRBV5-1
CDR3nt: TGCGCCAGCAGCTCGGGACTAGCGGGAGGTGGGGTCGGTGAGACCCAGTACTTC
CDR3aa: CASSSGLAGGGVGETQYF

d_gene: NA
abundance: NA
j_gene: TRBJ2-1
v_gene: TRBV5-1
CDR3nt: TGCGCCAGCAGCTTGAGTTGGCGGAGGGGCAGGGAGCAGTTCTTC
CDR3aa: CASSLSWRRGREQFF

d_gene: TRBD1
abundance: NA
j_gene: TRBJ2-7
v_gene: TRBV10-3
CDR3nt: TGTGCCATCAGTGACCTTGGGACAGGATCCTACGAGCAGTACTTC
CDR3aa: CAISDLGTGSYEQYF

d_gene: TRBD2
abundance: NA
j_gene: TRBJ2-7
v_gene: TRBV11-3
CDR3nt: TGTGCCAGCAGCTCTTTCCGACTAGCAAGGGACTCCTACGAGCAGTACTTC
CDR3aa: CASSSFRLARDSYEQYF

d_gene: NA
abundance: NA
j_gene: TRBJ2-7
v_gene: TRBV5-1
CDR3nt: TGCGCCAGCCACTACGGGGATCCCTACGATGAGCAGTACTTC
CDR3aa: CASHYGDPYDEQYF

d_gene: NA
abundance: once
j_gene: TRBJ2-1
v_gene: TRBV24-1
CDR3nt: TGTGCCACCAGTGATTTTACCCGACAGGGAGGCGATGAGCAGTTCTTC
CDR3aa: CATSDFTRQGGDEQFF

d_gene: NA
abundance: NA
j_gene: TRBJ2-7
v_gene: TRBV28
CDR3nt: TGTGCCAGCAGTATGGAGGGCCTGTCCTACGAGCAGTACTTC
CDR3aa: CASSMEGLSYEQYF

d_gene: NA
abundance: few
j_gene: TRBJ2-5
v_gene: TRBV7-8
CDR3nt: TGTGCCAGCAGCTTAGACAGTTTCCAAGAGACCCAGTACTTC
CDR3aa: CASSLDSFQETQYF

d_gene: NA
abundance: NA
j_gene: TRBJ1-5
v_gene: TRBV27
CDR3nt: TGTGCCAGCAGTGTAGTCCGCGGCAATCAGCCCCAGCATTTT
CDR3aa: CASSVVRGNQPQHF

d_gene: TRBD1
abundance: NA
j_gene: TRBJ1-5
v_gene: TRBV28
CDR3nt: TGTGCCAGCAGTTCAGGGGGCGTCCAGCCCCAGCATTTT
CDR3aa: CASSSGGVQPQHF

d_gene: NA
abundance: NA
j_gene: TRBJ2-1
v_gene: TRBV19
CDR3nt: TGTGCCAGTAGTATCGACGGGATTACCTACAATGAGCAGTTCTTC
CDR3aa: CASSIDGITYNEQFF

d_gene: NA
abundance: NA
j_gene: TRBJ2-7
v_gene: TRBV21-1
CDR3nt: TGTGCCAGCAGCAAAGCGGCGTGGACAGCCGCCCGGGAGCAGTACTTC
CDR3aa: CASSKAAWTAAREQYF

d_gene: TRBD1
abundance: NA
j_gene: TRBJ2-7
v_gene: TRBV7-7
CDR3nt: TGTGCCAGCAGCCCACTTCCGGGACAGGGGGAAGAGCAGTACTTC
CDR3aa: CASSPLPGQGEEQYF

d_gene: NA
abundance: NA
j_gene: TRBJ1-3
v_gene: TRBV25-1
CDR3nt: TGTGCCAGCAGTGTAACAGGAGCTGGAAACACCATATATTTT
CDR3aa: CASSVTGAGNTIYF

d_gene: TRBD2
abundance: NA
j_gene: TRBJ2-1
v_gene: TRBV19
CDR3nt: TGTGCCAGTAGTATGGCAGCGGGAGGGGGCAATGAGCAGTTCTTC
CDR3aa: CASSMAAGGGNEQFF

d_gene: NA
abundance: NA
j_gene: TRBJ2-1
v_gene: TRBV7-9
CDR3nt: TGTGCCAGCAAGAGTACTTATAATGAGCAGTTCTTC
CDR3aa: CASKSTYNEQFF

d_gene: NA
abundance: NA
j_gene: TRBJ2-1
v_gene: TRBV9
CDR3nt: TGTGCCAGCAGCGTAGGAGGGCGGTACTCCTACAATGAGCAGTTCTTC
CDR3aa: CASSVGGRYSYNEQFF

d_gene: NA
abundance: NA
j_gene: TRBJ2-7
v_gene: TRBV5-4
CDR3nt: TGTGCCAGCAGCTCCGATTATGACAGGAGCTACTCCTACGAGCAGTACTTC
CDR3aa: CASSSDYDRSYSYEQYF

d_gene: NA
abundance: NA
j_gene: TRBJ2-5
v_gene: TRBV18
CDR3nt: TGTGCCAGCTCTCCGTACCAAGAGACCCAGTACTTC
CDR3aa: CASSPYQETQYF

d_gene: TRBD1
abundance: NA
j_gene: TRBJ1-2
v_gene: TRBV30
CDR3nt: TGTGCCTGGAGCGAAGGACAGGGGGCTTGGGGCTACACCTTC
CDR3aa: CAWSEGQGAWGYTF

d_gene: NA
abundance: few
j_gene: TRBJ1-1
v_gene: TRBV7-3
CDR3nt: TGTGCCAGCAGCTTAGACAGTAACACTGAAGCTTTCTTT
CDR3aa: CASSLDSNTEAFF

d_gene: NA
abundance: NA
j_gene: TRBJ1-1
v_gene: TRBV7-2
CDR3nt: TGTGCCAGCAGCTTAGTTCACTTCATGAACACTGAAGCTTTCTTT
CDR3aa: CASSLVHFMNTEAFF

d_gene: NA
abundance: NA
j_gene: TRBJ2-1
v_gene: TRBV10-3
CDR3nt: TGTGCCATCAGTGGGGGCCCCGGGGCGCGGGGCGTTTCTAATGAGCAGTTCTTC
CDR3aa: CAISGGPGARGVSNEQFF

d_gene: NA
abundance: NA
j_gene: TRBJ2-7
v_gene: TRBV4-2
CDR3nt: TGTGCCAGCAGCCAGGCCCCCAGGGCCGAGCAGTACTTC
CDR3aa: CASSQAPRAEQYF

d_gene: NA
abundance: NA
j_gene: TRBJ2-2
v_gene: TRBV7-6
CDR3nt: TGTGCCAGCAGCTTAGGGGCTCCGAACACCGGGGAGCTGTTTTTT
CDR3aa: CASSLGAPNTGELFF

d_gene: NA
abundance: NA
j_gene: TRBJ1-2
v_gene: TRBV5-4
CDR3nt: TGTGCCAGCAGCCGTATCTGGACTGATGGCTACACCTTC
CDR3aa: CASSRIWTDGYTF

d_gene: TRBD1
abundance: NA
j_gene: TRBJ1-6
v_gene: TRBV2
CDR3nt: TGTGCCAGTCTCCCGGGACAGGGGGCTTTTTATTCACCCCTCCACTTT
CDR3aa: CASLPGQGAFYSPLHF

d_gene: NA
abundance: NA
j_gene: TRBJ1-2
v_gene: TRBV10-3
CDR3nt: TGTGCCATCGGAGGGGGGGAAGGCTACACCTTC
CDR3aa: CAIGGGEGYTF

d_gene: TRBD2
abundance: NA
j_gene: TRBJ2-7
v_gene: TRBV5-6
CDR3nt: TGTGCCAGCAGGATGGGACTAGCGGCCTCTTCCTACGAGCAGTACTTC
CDR3aa: CASRMGLAASSYEQYF

d_gene: NA
abundance: NA
j_gene: TRBJ2-5
v_gene: TRBV15
CDR3nt: TGTGCCACCAGCAGAGATCGTGGAGGGGGCGGGCAAGAGACCCAGTACTTC
CDR3aa: CATSRDRGGGGQETQYF

d_gene: TRBD2
abundance: NA
j_gene: TRBJ2-3
v_gene: TRBV27
CDR3nt: TGTGCCAGCAGTCCCACCGGGTTAAGGTCTAGCGGTGGCACAGATACGCAGTATTTT
CDR3aa: CASSPTGLRSSGGTDTQYF

d_gene: TRBD1
abundance: NA
j_gene: TRBJ1-6
v_gene: TRBV9
CDR3nt: TGTGCCAGCAGCGTAGAGCTTCGGACAGGGGGTAATTCACCCCTCCACTTT
CDR3aa: CASSVELRTGGNSPLHF

d_gene: TRBD2
abundance: NA
j_gene: TRBJ2-2
v_gene: TRBV20-1
CDR3nt: TGCAGTGCTAGTGGGTCGGCGGGAGGGGACACCGGGGAGCTGTTTTTT
CDR3aa: CSASGSAGGDTGELFF

d_gene: NA
abundance: NA
j_gene: TRBJ2-7
v_gene: TRBV29-1
CDR3nt: TGCAGCGTTGAAAGGGCAGGGGAAGGTTACGAGCAGTACTTC
CDR3aa: CSVERAGEGYEQYF

d_gene: NA
abundance: NA
j_gene: TRBJ2-7
v_gene: TRBV10-3
CDR3nt: TGTGCCACGACCGAGACACCCGCCTACGAGCAGTACTTC
CDR3aa: CATTETPAYEQYF

d_gene: TRBD2
abundance: NA
j_gene: TRBJ2-7
v_gene: TRBV7-9
CDR3nt: TGTGCCAGCAGCTTAGTTGGTCTAGCGGCCTTGGAGCAGTACTTC
CDR3aa: CASSLVGLAALEQYF

d_gene: TRBD1
abundance: NA
j_gene: TRBJ2-1
v_gene: TRBV10-3
CDR3nt: TGTGCCATTAAGGACAGGGGGACGGGAGACGGGTACAATGAGCAGTTCTTC
CDR3aa: CAIKDRGTGDGYNEQFF

d_gene: NA
abundance: few
j_gene: TRBJ2-7
v_gene: TRBV5-4
CDR3nt: TGTGCCAGCAGCTTGGCCGGCGGTTCCTACGAGCAGTACTTC
CDR3aa: CASSLAGGSYEQYF

d_gene: NA
abundance: NA
j_gene: TRBJ1-2
v_gene: TRBV25-1
CDR3nt: TGTGCCAGCAGGGGCAGTGAGAACTATGGCTACACCTTC
CDR3aa: CASRGSENYGYTF

d_gene: NA
abundance: NA
j_gene: TRBJ1-5
v_gene: TRBV6-6
CDR3nt: TGTGCCAGCAGTTACGCGGGGAGTCGTCAGCCCCAGCATTTT
CDR3aa: CASSYAGSRQPQHF

d_gene: TRBD1
abundance: NA
j_gene: TRBJ2-7
v_gene: TRBV11-2
CDR3nt: TGTGCCAGCAGCTTCGGGACAGGGTTCTACGAGCAGTACTTC
CDR3aa: CASSFGTGFYEQYF

d_gene: NA
abundance: NA
j_gene: TRBJ2-7
v_gene: TRBV28
CDR3nt: TGTGCCAGCAGTTCGGGAAAAAGGAGACTAGTATCCTACGAGCAGTACTTC
CDR3aa: CASSSGKRRLVSYEQYF

d_gene: NA
abundance: NA
j_gene: TRBJ2-1
v_gene: TRBV9
CDR3nt: TGTGCCAGCAGCGCATACGACAGCGCGTTCTACAATGAGCAGTTCTTC
CDR3aa: CASSAYDSAFYNEQFF

d_gene: TRBD1
abundance: once
j_gene: TRBJ2-7
v_gene: TRBV5-1
CDR3nt: TGCGCCAGCAGCTGGAGGGACAGGGGCTACGAGCAGTACTTC
CDR3aa: CASSWRDRGYEQYF

d_gene: TRBD2
abundance: NA
j_gene: TRBJ2-7
v_gene: TRBV28
CDR3nt: TGTGCCAGCGGACCGGGACTAGGGGAACGTGGGCAGTACTTC
CDR3aa: CASGPGLGERGQYF

d_gene: TRBD2
abundance: once
j_gene: TRBJ2-5
v_gene: TRBV6-5
CDR3nt: TGTGCCAGCAGCCCGGGGTGGGCGGGAGAAGAGACCCAGTACTTC
CDR3aa: CASSPGWAGEETQYF